One TCR beta chain is described in this entry. Germline CDR1 and CDR2: MDHEN and SYDVKM. Trimming took 6 bases from V and 3 from J, leaving 15 bases between them. The CDR3 contains 14 residues. The sample belongs to a study of blood T cell repertoires in COVID-19. Per the original methods: By means of reference gene primer amplification, nucleated cell counts were estimated. This table comes from immunoSEQ multiplex PCR, and its TCRdb copy is limited to in-frame clones, with some not included. Clone size and the V and J calls come from that table; the DNA yielded D and trimming. This sample has about 48,000 clones, with about four fifths found just once.

The sample taken for sequencing was peripheral blood. This sequence originates from a middle-aged man with acute or convalescent COVID-19. The chain joins TRBV28 to TRBJ2-7, with a weak D call TRBD1 (6 bases). The CDR3 DNA sequence: TGTGCCAGCAGCCTCGACAGGATACACTACGAGCAGTACTTC. This gives the protein CASSLDRIHYEQYF.